The 20 T cell receptor beta chains given below trace back to one sample, sequenced in a study of Ad26.COV2.S vaccination and SARS-CoV-2 variants. Indicated treatment: approximately 18 received Ad26.COV2.S at low or high dose, single or two shots; five or six received placebo; per-sample allocation not given. Specimen acquisition occurred on day 63 following the initial vaccine or placebo injection. Method: immunoSEQ multiplex PCR; TCRdb's copy keeps in-frame clones and lacks some. The sample lists around 300,000 clones, about 85% occurring once. This material consisted of peripheral blood, taken in a trial of Ad26.COV2.S vaccine versus placebo. The receptors shown here come from a person between 18 and 65 years old who received the Ad26.COV2.S COVID-19 vaccine or a placebo.

The rearrangement links TRBV10-3 to TRBJ2-1; D is undetermined. Between the trimmed V and J ends, which lost 6 bases and 6 bases, there was a span of 6 bases. Germline CDR1 reads ENHRY; CDR2 reads SYGVKD. The CDR3 extends over 11 amino acids. Here the CDR3 reads CAISLSNEQFF. CDR3 sequence (DNA): TGTGCCATCAGCCTTAGCAATGAGCAGTTCTTC.

This clone was observed once. V and J are TRBV9 and TRBJ1-3; tentative D call: TRBD1 (6 bases). The germline V gene encodes CDR1 SGDLS and CDR2 YYNGEE. The germline V and J ends were trimmed by 6 bases and 7 bases, with 17 bases remaining between them. This CDR3 has 14 amino acids. DNA for the CDR3: TGTGCCAGCACCCCGTGGGGTGGGGGCAACACCATATATTTT. This sequence encodes CASTPWGGGNTIYF.

The chain couples TRBV6-6 to TRBJ2-5; the D gene is possibly TRBD2 (6 bases). CDR1 is MNHNY and CDR2 is SVGAGI in the germline V gene (reference sequence). This CDR3 region has 13 residues. V gave up 4 bases and J gave up 4 bases, with 10 bases separating them. The CDR3 DNA follows: TGTGCCAGCAGTTCGACTAGTGTAGAGACCCAGTACTTC. Translated, it gives CASSSTSVETQYF.

The gene calls are TRBV28 and TRBJ2-3; no clear D. The CDR3 contains 14 residues. Trimming shortened V by 7 bases and J by 6 bases, and 17 bases separated the two germline ends. CDR1 and CDR2 from the germline V gene are MDHEN and SYDVKM. CDR3 region: CASTFDSGRDTQYF. In DNA form, the CDR3 reads TGTGCCAGCACTTTTGATAGTGGTCGGGATACGCAGTATTTT.

This clone has only a few counts. The genes are TRBV5-1 and TRBJ1-6; no clear D gene. Germline V gene data show CDR1 as SGHRS and CDR2 as YFSETQ. The CDR3 runs 13 residues. Trimming took off 3 bases at V and 9 bases at J, with 10 bases between the two ends. The CDR3 bases are TGCGCCAGCAGCTGGGATAGTGGTTCACCCCTCCACTTT. Translation gives CASSWDSGSPLHF.

This sequence joins TRBV12-3 or TRBV12-4 and TRBJ2-2; D is perhaps TRBD2 (7 bases). This CDR3 has 13 residues. Trimming left V 10 bases short and J 7 bases short, with 16 bases between. CDR3 residues: CATHSGGGGELFF. Written as DNA, the CDR3 is TGTGCCACCCACTCGGGGGGCGGCGGGGAGCTGTTTTTT.

V is TRBV7-8 and J is TRBJ2-2; maybe TRBD1 (6 bases). The CDR3 is 16 residues long. In germline, CDR1 is SGHVS, CDR2 FQNEAQ. Trimming took 1 base from V and 5 from J, leaving 14 bases between them. CDR3 region: CASSLVQGGLTGELFF. As DNA, the CDR3 is TGTGCCAGCAGCTTAGTACAGGGCGGCTTAACCGGGGAGCTGTTTTTT.

The chain combines TRBV4-1 with TRBJ2-1; TRBD2 agrees at 11 bases. The CDR3 length is 16 residues. Trimming took 0 bases from V and 7 from J; bases not matched to a gene: 5. Looked up from germline, CDR1 is MGHRA and CDR2 is YSYEKL. The CDR3 sequence is CASSQDIAGGGNEQFF. In nucleotides, the CDR3 is TGCGCCAGCAGCCAAGATATAGCGGGGGGGGGAAATGAGCAGTTCTTC.

V and J are TRBV15 and TRBJ2-2; tentatively, D is TRBD1 (5 bases). Between the trimmed V and J ends, which lost 1 base and 5 bases, there was a span of 11 bases. Germline V gene lookup returns CDR1 LNHNV and CDR2 YYDKDF (reference sequence). The CDR3 contains 15 residues. The CDR3 sequence is CATSRVIGETGELFF. CDR3 DNA sequence: TGTGCCACCAGCAGAGTAATAGGGGAAACCGGGGAGCTGTTTTTT.

The chain links TRBV6-2 or TRBV6-3 to TRBJ2-7, with 8 nucleotides matching TRBD2. The germline V gene encodes CDR1 MNHEY and CDR2 SVGEGT. V was pared by 5 bases and J by 5 bases, with 11 bases of the junction left unmatched. The CDR3 loop spans 15 amino acids. CDR3 loop: CASSAGERELNEQYF. In nucleotides, the CDR3 is TGTGCCAGCAGTGCCGGGGAGCGGGAGTTAAACGAGCAGTACTTC.

The chain carries TRBV14 and TRBJ2-1; 8 bases fit TRBD2. The germline gives CDR1 SGHDN, CDR2 FVKESK. Losses at the gene ends were 8 bases for V and 10 bases for J; bases not matched to a gene: 10. The CDR3 has 13 residues. The CDR3 spells CASSPRGDPEQFF. In DNA, the CDR3 is TGTGCCAGCTCACCGCGGGGGGACCCAGAGCAGTTCTTC.

The chain uses TRBV3-1 (or the pseudogene TRBV3-2) and TRBJ2-7; D is possibly TRBD2 (6 bases). Between the trimmed V and J ends, which lost 0 bases and 3 bases, there was a span of 30 bases. Germline V lookup: CDR1 LGHDT, CDR2 YNNKEL (reference sequence). The CDR3 totals 21 residues. The CDR3: CASSQDLGNHPRLGGIYEQYF. The CDR3, as DNA: TGTGCCAGCAGCCAAGACCTTGGCAACCACCCTCGTCTGGGAGGAATCTACGAGCAGTACTTC.

V and J are TRBV7-9 and TRBJ1-2, with D possibly TRBD1 on 5 matching bases. Trimming cost V 1 base and J 2 bases, with 8 bases left between them. Germline-derived CDR1 and CDR2 are SEHNR and FQNEAQ (reference sequence). CDR3 length: 14 amino acids. CDR3 in amino acids: CASSLDRPNYGYTF. For the CDR3, the DNA is TGTGCCAGCAGCTTAGACAGGCCCAACTATGGCTACACCTTC. Combining the CDR3 with reference TRBV7-9 and TRBJ1-2 gives the whole variable domain DTGVSQNPRHKITKRGQNVTFRCDPISEHNRLYWYRQTLGQGPEFLTYFQNEAQLEKSRLLSDRFSAERPKGSFSTLEIQRTEQGDSAMYLCASSLDRPNYGYTFGSGTRLTVV.

V is TRBV7-2 and J is TRBJ2-5, with D unclear. V dropped 1 base and J dropped 2 bases, with 5 bases sitting between them. The CDR3 spans 13 residues. CDR1 and CDR2 (germline): SGHTA, FQGNSA. The chain's CDR3 is CASSLVPQETQYF. CDR3 bases: TGTGCCAGCAGCTTAGTGCCACAAGAGACCCAGTACTTC.

This clone was observed a single time. The chain is built from TRBV4-3 and TRBJ1-2; D perhaps matches TRBD1 (6 bases). CDR3 length: 13 residues. Looked up from germline, CDR1 is LGHNA and CDR2 is YSLEER. Deletions cut 7 bases from V and 6 bases from J, with 15 bases between. The CDR3 sequence: CASKSNRENGYTF. The CDR3 DNA reads as TGCGCCAGCAAATCCAACAGGGAGAATGGCTACACCTTC.

This chain connects TRBV4-3 to TRBJ2-2; D possibly corresponds to TRBD2 (6 bases). The CDR3 sequence is 16 residues long. From germline, CDR1 is LGHNA and CDR2 YSLEER. Trimming cost V 3 bases and J 6 bases, with 17 bases left between them. The DNA for the CDR3 is TGCGCCAGCAGCCAGGAAAGCGGGTTTACGTCCGGGGAGCTGTTTTTT. Translating gives CASSQESGFTSGELFF.

The rearrangement uses TRBV5-4 and TRBJ2-2; perhaps D is TRBD1 or TRBD2 (5 bases each). V lost 4 bases and J 2 bases, leaving 9 bases between the germline ends. CDR3 length: 14 amino acids. CDR1 and CDR2 from the germline V gene are SGHNT and YYREEE (reference sequence). The CDR3 spells CASSARDNTGELFF. CDR3 nucleotide sequence: TGTGCCAGCAGCGCCCGGGACAACACCGGGGAGCTGTTTTTT.

About this clone itself: Other DNA sequences in this specimen translate into the identical CDR3. The DNA for the CDR3 is TGTGCCAGCAGCTTAGAATATCAGCCCCAGCATTTT. Amino acid sequence: CASSLEYQPQHF. The chain has TRBV7-9 and TRBJ1-5; D is unresolved. V gave up 1 base and J gave up 5 bases, with 3 bases separating them. The germline CDR1 and CDR2 sequences are SEHNR and FQNEAQ (reference sequence). The CDR3 loop spans 12 amino acids.

The rearrangement uses TRBV7-6 and TRBJ2-7, with a possible D match to TRBD1 (6 bases). Trimming removed 1 base at V and 8 bases at J, with 21 bases between. Germline assignment: CDR1 SGHVS and CDR2 FNYEAQ. The CDR3 consists of 16 residues. The CDR3 loop is CASSLEGQALFRKQYF. CDR3 nucleotide sequence: TGTGCCAGCAGCTTAGAGGGACAAGCCCTTTTTAGAAAGCAGTACTTC.

V usage is TRBV6-5 and J usage is TRBJ1-2; 7 bases fit TRBD1. The CDR3 is made up of 15 amino acids. Trimming took 4 bases from V and 4 from J; bases not matched to a gene: 9. Germline V gene sequence: CDR1 MNHEY, CDR2 SVGAGI. This CDR3 is CASSSTPTGIYGYTF. In nucleotides, the CDR3 is TGTGCCAGCAGTTCTACCCCGACAGGGATCTATGGCTACACCTTC.